The rows below give T cell receptor delta chains drawn from one sample of a study of gamma-delta T cells after stem cell transplantation. TCRdb reanalysed the RT-PCR reads with CATT. Among fewer than 13,000 delta-chain clones, 1% to 1.5% were seen once, and the ten largest hold approximately 10%. The sample was gamma-delta T cells. The receptors stem from a human donor. It is not recorded whose cells these are; they may come from a transplant donor. CDR3s leave out the opening cysteine and the closing phenylalanine or tryptophan. A clone size is listed for some rows: how often the clone was seen (once, few, many), or a class if it is expanded.

V gene: TRDV2
clone size: medium-sized
CDR3 protein: ACDTVGGPDYTDKLI

V gene: TRDV2
clone size: medium-sized
CDR3 protein: ACDTVEGIRQTQKLI

V gene: TRDV2
clone size: medium-sized
CDR3 protein: ACDSLGDTDKLI

V gene: TRDV2
clone size: medium-sized
CDR3 protein: ACDTLFRAGDPSGPDKLI

V gene: TRDV2
clone size: medium-sized
CDR3 protein: ACDPLLGDTQYTDKLI

V gene: TRDV2
clone size: medium-sized
CDR3 protein: ACDAISSTDKLI

V gene: TRDV2
clone size: many
CDR3 protein: ACDSVLGDTPSWDTRQMF

V gene: TRDV2
clone size: .
CDR3 protein: ACDPLGDTDTDKLI

V gene: TRDV2
clone size: few
CDR3 protein: ACDDLGDLYTDKLI

V gene: TRDV2
clone size: many
CDR3 protein: ACDTVGDGSWDTRQMF

V gene: TRDV2
clone size: medium-sized
CDR3 protein: ACDGLRSLGDTGADKLI

V gene: TRDV2
clone size: few
CDR3 protein: ACTDLLGDTGTDKLI

V gene: TRDV2
clone size: many
CDR3 protein: ACDAVLGDTRWADKLI

V gene: TRDV2
clone size: many
CDR3 protein: ACDTVLLGDTRPKYTDKLI

V gene: TRDV2
clone size: medium-sized
CDR3 protein: ACDTLGDVYTDKLI

V gene: TRDV2
clone size: medium-sized
CDR3 protein: ACDALLGDTDKLI

V gene: TRDV1
clone size: many
CDR3 protein: ALGEGGPMDKLI

V gene: TRDV2
clone size: .
CDR3 protein: ACDTLSVLGDKLDKLI

V gene: TRDV2
clone size: medium-sized
CDR3 protein: ACDPTGGSTADKLI

V gene: TRDV2
clone size: medium-sized
CDR3 protein: ACDMLGVRTDKLI

V gene: TRDV2
clone size: many
CDR3 protein: ACDTVGRVWGLGGDDKLI

V gene: TRDV2
clone size: medium-sized
CDR3 protein: ACDKVSGGGTTDKLI

V gene: TRDV2
clone size: few
CDR3 protein: ACDGLLGDTFDKLI

V gene: TRDV2
clone size: few
CDR3 protein: ACEQLGDTPKMDKLI

V gene: TRDV2
clone size: medium-sized
CDR3 protein: ACDTLGAAGGSSPEDKLI

V gene: TRDV2
clone size: .
CDR3 protein: ACDPLLGAPTDKLI

V gene: TRDV2
clone size: .
CDR3 protein: ACDPVLGDSGAYTDKLI

V gene: TRDV2
clone size: .
CDR3 protein: ACDTVHGGYATSYTDKLI

V gene: TRDV2
clone size: medium-sized
CDR3 protein: ACDTAWEGDTRQMF

V gene: TRDV2
clone size: medium-sized
CDR3 protein: ACDTLTPPNTDKLI

V gene: TRDV2
clone size: .
CDR3 protein: ACDTLTGGYAKADKLI

V gene: TRDV2
clone size: many
CDR3 protein: ACDPLPTVLGDISVSDKLI

V gene: TRDV2
clone size: medium-sized
CDR3 protein: ACDTVGGLGGNYTDKLI

V gene: TRDV2
clone size: few
CDR3 protein: ACDVVLGDTRYTDKLI

V gene: TRDV2
clone size: many
CDR3 protein: ACDTVGGTSTDKLI

V gene: TRDV2
clone size: .
CDR3 protein: ACDTTGGSSWDTRQMF

V gene: TRDV2
clone size: many
CDR3 protein: ACDTVQVGDTRPDKLI

V gene: TRDV2
clone size: few
CDR3 protein: ACDAFKGDKLI

V gene: TRDV2
clone size: few
CDR3 protein: ACDTIGPRGNTDKLI

V gene: TRDV2
clone size: medium-sized
CDR3 protein: ACDTGSLGDNSWDTRQMF

V gene: TRDV2
clone size: few
CDR3 protein: ACDPLLGADKLI

V gene: TRDV2
clone size: .
CDR3 protein: ACSPLGDTAWTDKLI

V gene: TRDV2
clone size: many
CDR3 protein: ACDTLLGDTRGGDKLI

V gene: TRDV2
clone size: few
CDR3 protein: ACDGLPSIGGRRNTDKLI

V gene: TRDV2
clone size: many
CDR3 protein: ACDTVSGGSNTDKLI

V gene: TRDV2
clone size: large
CDR3 protein: ACDTVGSGDKLI

V gene: TRDV2
clone size: .
CDR3 protein: ACDIWRSGGPNLTDKLI

V gene: TRDV2
clone size: few
CDR3 protein: ACDPLGAQGPHTDKPI

V gene: TRDV1
clone size: .
CDR3 protein: ALGEPMRFLLGDKGCYTDKLI

V gene: TRDV2
clone size: large
CDR3 protein: ACDTVLGDKSETDKLI

V gene: TRDV2
clone size: many
CDR3 protein: ACDTLQGENTDKLI